The rows below give T cell receptor beta chains drawn from one sample of a study of cytomegalovirus exposure and HLA in healthy donors. The table came from immunoSEQ multiplex PCR; TCRdb's copy has only in-frame clones and leaves some out. The sample yields about 140,000 clones, about 82% seen once. The sequencing sample was made of PBMCs. The receptor source for this set is a young man in good health and CMV-seronegative. The CDR3 runs from the conserved cysteine through the conserved F or W. The D gene is left open where the match is weak. Rows give clone size only sometimes, using once, few, many, or a class for an expanded clone.

j_call,clone_size,d_call,v_call,cdr3_nt,cdr3_aa
TRBJ2-1,NA,NA,TRBV30,TGTGCCTGGAGTGTACTCTTTGACAATGAGCAGTTCTTC,CAWSVLFDNEQFF
TRBJ1-1,NA,NA,TRBV30,TGTGCCTGGAACCTAGTCCCGGGAACTGAAGCTTTCTTT,CAWNLVPGTEAFF
TRBJ2-5,NA,NA,TRBV28,TGTGCCAGCAGTTCCCCCGAAAGCAGGGAGACCCAGTACTTC,CASSSPESRETQYF
TRBJ2-7,NA,NA,TRBV18,TGTGCCAGCTCACCAGACACCCAGGGCTGCCAGCAGTACTTC,CASSPDTQGCQQYF
TRBJ1-5,NA,NA,TRBV2,TGTGCCAGCAGAGGGACTTATAGCAATCAGCCCCAGCATTTT,CASRGTYSNQPQHF
TRBJ2-1,NA,TRBD2,TRBV5-1,TGCGCCAGCAGGTCCGGGACTAGCGGGGGGACTACCTACAATGAGCAGTTCTTC,CASRSGTSGGTTYNEQFF
TRBJ1-5,NA,NA,TRBV27,TGTGCCAGCAGTAAAGGTTCGACAGCCCAACGGCAGCCCCAGAATTTT,CASSKGSTAQRQPQNF
TRBJ2-1,NA,TRBD2,TRBV2,TGTGCCAGGGGGACTAGCGGGGGGAGCTCCTACAATGAGCAGTTCTTC,CARGTSGGSSYNEQFF
TRBJ2-2,NA,NA,TRBV28,TGTGCCAGCAGTCGAGGGGACACTCCGAACACCGGGGAGCTGTTTTTT,CASSRGDTPNTGELFF
TRBJ2-1,NA,NA,TRBV11-1,TGTGCCAGCAGCTTAGTCGGGGGTAGGGGTGAGCAGTTCTTC,CASSLVGGRGEQFF
TRBJ1-5,NA,TRBD1,TRBV6-1,TGTGCCAGCAGTGACCAGGGACAGAATCAGCCCCAGCATTTT,CASSDQGQNQPQHF
TRBJ2-1,NA,NA,TRBV5-1,TGCGCCAGCAGCTTCGATCCCGGAGGGTTGGGCGCGAATGAGCAGTTCTTC,CASSFDPGGLGANEQFF
TRBJ1-1,few,NA,TRBV25-1,TGTGCCAGCAGTGGAACCACACAGGGATTGAACACTGAAGCTTTCTTT,CASSGTTQGLNTEAFF
TRBJ2-7,NA,TRBD1,TRBV27,TGTGCCAGCAGTTTACGGCAGGGGGTTGAGCAGTACTTC,CASSLRQGVEQYF
TRBJ1-5,NA,TRBD1,TRBV19,TGTGCCAGTAGACTACAGGGGAGCAATCAGCCCCAGCATTTT,CASRLQGSNQPQHF
TRBJ1-2,NA,TRBD1,TRBV28,TGTGCCAGCAGTTCCTGGTCAGGGGGCACCTATGGCTACACCTTC,CASSSWSGGTYGYTF